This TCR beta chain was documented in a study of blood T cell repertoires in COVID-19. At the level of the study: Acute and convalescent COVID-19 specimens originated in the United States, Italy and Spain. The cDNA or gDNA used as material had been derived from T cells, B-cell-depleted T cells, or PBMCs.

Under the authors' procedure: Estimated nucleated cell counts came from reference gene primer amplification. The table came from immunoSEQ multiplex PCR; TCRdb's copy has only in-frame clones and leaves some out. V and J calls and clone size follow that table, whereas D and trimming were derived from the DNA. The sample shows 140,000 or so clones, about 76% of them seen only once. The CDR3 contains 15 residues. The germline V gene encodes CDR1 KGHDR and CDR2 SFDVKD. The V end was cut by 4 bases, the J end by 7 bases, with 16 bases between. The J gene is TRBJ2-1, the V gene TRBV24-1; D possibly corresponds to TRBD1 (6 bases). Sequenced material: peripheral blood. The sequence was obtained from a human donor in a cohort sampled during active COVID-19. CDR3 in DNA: TGTGCCACCAGTGAATCAGGGGCTGTATTGAATGAGCAGTTCTTC. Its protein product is CATSESGAVLNEQFF.